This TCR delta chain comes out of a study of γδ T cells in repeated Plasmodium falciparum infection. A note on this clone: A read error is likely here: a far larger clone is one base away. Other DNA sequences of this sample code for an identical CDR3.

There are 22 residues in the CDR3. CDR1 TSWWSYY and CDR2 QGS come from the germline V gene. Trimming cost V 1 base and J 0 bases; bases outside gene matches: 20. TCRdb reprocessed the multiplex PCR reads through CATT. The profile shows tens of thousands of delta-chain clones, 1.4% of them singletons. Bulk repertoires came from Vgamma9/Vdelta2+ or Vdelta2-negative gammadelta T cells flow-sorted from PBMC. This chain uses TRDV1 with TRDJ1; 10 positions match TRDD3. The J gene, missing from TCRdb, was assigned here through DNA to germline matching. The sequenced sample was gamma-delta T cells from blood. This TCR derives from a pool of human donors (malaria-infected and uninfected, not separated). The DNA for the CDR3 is TGTGCTCTTGGGGAACGGCGTGGTACTGGGGGATTCTACCTCCTTTACACCGATAAACTCATCTTT. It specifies CALGERRGTGGFYLLYTDKLIF.